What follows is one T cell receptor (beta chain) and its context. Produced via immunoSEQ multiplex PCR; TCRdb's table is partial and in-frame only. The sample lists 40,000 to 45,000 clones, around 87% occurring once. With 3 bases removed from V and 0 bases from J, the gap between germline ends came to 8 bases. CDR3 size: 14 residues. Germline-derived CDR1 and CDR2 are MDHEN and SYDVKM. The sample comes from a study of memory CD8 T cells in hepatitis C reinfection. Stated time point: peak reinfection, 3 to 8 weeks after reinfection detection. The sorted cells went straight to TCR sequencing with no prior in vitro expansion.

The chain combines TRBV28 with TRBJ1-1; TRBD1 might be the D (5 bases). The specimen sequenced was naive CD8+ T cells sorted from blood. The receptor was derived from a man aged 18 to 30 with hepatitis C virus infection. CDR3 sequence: CASSFDRLNTEAFF. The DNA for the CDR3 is TGTGCCAGCAGTTTTGACAGATTGAACACTGAAGCTTTCTTT.